This T cell receptor beta chain was sequenced in a study of T cells in Graves' hyperthyroidism and ophthalmopathy. Study-wide results and caveats: Most thyroid clonotypes expanded above 0.001 were also detected in blood.

Amplification of TCR beta CDR3 regions used RNA as the template. Carried out on the TCR CDR3, a first-round RT-PCR used the HTBI primer set. Via MiXCR, TCRdb re-called the multiplex PCR reads, giving one row per CDR3 protein. Of approximately 700,000 distinct CDR3 sequences detected, 16% appear once; the ten largest clones hold around 7.7%. Trimming left V 0 bases short and J 0 bases short, with 9 bases between. Germline assignment: CDR1 MDHEN and CDR2 SYDVKM. There are 16 residues in the CDR3. This clonotype was seen many times. Its antigen is still unknown. The V gene is TRBV28, the J gene TRBJ2-1; TRBD2 might be the D (6 bases). The source is a man younger than 35 with Graves' hyperthyroidism. Input material: blood. The CDR3 DNA is TGTGCCAGCAGTTTATGGCGGGGCCCCTCCTACAATGAGCAGTTCTTC. It specifies CASSLWRGPSYNEQFF.